These T cell receptor beta chains were read from a single sample in a study of blood T cell repertoires in COVID-19. TCRdb keeps only in-frame clones here, not all; method: immunoSEQ multiplex PCR. The sample holds about 250,000 clones, 86% seen once. The sequencing sample was made of peripheral blood. Source of these receptors: a woman in her thirties with active or convalescent COVID-19. CDR3s include the opening cysteine and the closing phenylalanine or tryptophan. A D gene is named only where the DNA matches it firmly. The size field is filled for only some rows; it gives once, few, many or a size class.

clone_size: few
j_call: TRBJ2-3
d_call: .
v_call: TRBV18
cdr3_nt: TGTGCCAGCTCACCATTTGGGGGGTCCCTAGATACGCAGTATTTT
cdr3_aa: CASSPFGGSLDTQYF

clone_size: .
j_call: TRBJ2-7
d_call: .
v_call: TRBV11-3
cdr3_nt: TGTGCCAGCAGCTTAACGACCGAGGGCGAGCAGTACTTC
cdr3_aa: CASSLTTEGEQYF

clone_size: .
j_call: TRBJ2-5
d_call: TRBD1
v_call: TRBV2
cdr3_nt: TGTGCCAGCAGTCCCTCTAGGGACAGGGTTGAAGAGACCCAGTACTTC
cdr3_aa: CASSPSRDRVEETQYF

clone_size: .
j_call: TRBJ1-6
d_call: TRBD1
v_call: TRBV5-1
cdr3_nt: TGCGCCAGCAGCTTGGGGACAGGGGGAAATAATTCACCCCTCCACTTT
cdr3_aa: CASSLGTGGNNSPLHF

clone_size: .
j_call: TRBJ2-2
d_call: .
v_call: TRBV5-8
cdr3_nt: TGTGCCAGCAGCCTGGACGAAGACATATTGAACACCGGGGAGCTGTTTTTT
cdr3_aa: CASSLDEDILNTGELFF

clone_size: .
j_call: TRBJ1-1
d_call: TRBD1
v_call: TRBV19
cdr3_nt: TGTGCCAGCGACAGGGGTCTGAACACTGAAGCTTTCTTT
cdr3_aa: CASDRGLNTEAFF

clone_size: .
j_call: TRBJ1-1
d_call: TRBD1
v_call: TRBV5-1
cdr3_nt: TGCGCCAGCAGCTTGGAGCCACCGGGACAGGGGGCTGCTGAAGCTTTCTTT
cdr3_aa: CASSLEPPGQGAAEAFF

clone_size: .
j_call: TRBJ1-5
d_call: TRBD1
v_call: TRBV12-3/TRBV12-4
cdr3_nt: TGTGCCAGCACCAGGGACAGAAATCAGCCCCAGCATTTT
cdr3_aa: CASTRDRNQPQHF

clone_size: .
j_call: TRBJ1-4
d_call: .
v_call: TRBV29-1
cdr3_nt: TGCAGCGCCCGGCGGGAGGGGACAACTAATGAAAAACTGTTTTTT
cdr3_aa: CSARREGTTNEKLFF

clone_size: .
j_call: TRBJ2-1
d_call: .
v_call: TRBV12-3/TRBV12-4
cdr3_nt: TGTGCCAGCAGCCCCGCCACGAGGTATGAGCAGTTCTTC
cdr3_aa: CASSPATRYEQFF

clone_size: .
j_call: TRBJ1-5
d_call: .
v_call: TRBV19
cdr3_nt: TGTGCCAGTAGGGAGGGGAATCAGCCCCAGCATTTT
cdr3_aa: CASREGNQPQHF

clone_size: .
j_call: TRBJ2-2
d_call: TRBD2
v_call: TRBV7-8
cdr3_nt: TGTGCCAGCACCTTCCTAGCGGGGGGGGCCGGGGAGCTGTTTTTT
cdr3_aa: CASTFLAGGAGELFF

clone_size: .
j_call: TRBJ2-1
d_call: TRBD2
v_call: TRBV7-2
cdr3_nt: TGTGCCAGCAGCTTAGGGAGGAGCGGGGGGGCAAATTACAATGAGCAGTTCTTC
cdr3_aa: CASSLGRSGGANYNEQFF

clone_size: .
j_call: TRBJ1-3
d_call: .
v_call: TRBV2
cdr3_nt: TGTGCCAGCAGTTCAGACAGGCCCTCTGGAAACACCATATATTTT
cdr3_aa: CASSSDRPSGNTIYF

clone_size: .
j_call: TRBJ2-5
d_call: TRBD2
v_call: TRBV7-2
cdr3_nt: TGTGCCAGCAGCTTTGGGGGACTAGCGGGGGTTGAGACCCAGTACTTC
cdr3_aa: CASSFGGLAGVETQYF

clone_size: .
j_call: TRBJ1-1
d_call: .
v_call: TRBV5-6
cdr3_nt: TGTGCCAGCAGCGTCAGGTTACCGAACACTGAAGCTTTCTTT
cdr3_aa: CASSVRLPNTEAFF

clone_size: .
j_call: TRBJ1-6
d_call: TRBD1
v_call: TRBV11-1
cdr3_nt: TGTGCCAGCAGCTTAGAGGACAGGGGAACAGGACCCCTCCACTTT
cdr3_aa: CASSLEDRGTGPLHF

clone_size: .
j_call: TRBJ1-2
d_call: .
v_call: TRBV6-5
cdr3_nt: TGTGCCAGCATGGGTGGGAGCTATGGCTACACCTTC
cdr3_aa: CASMGGSYGYTF

clone_size: .
j_call: TRBJ2-5
d_call: .
v_call: TRBV9
cdr3_nt: TGTGCCAGCAGCGTAGGAGGAAGCGGCCAGGCCCAGTACTTC
cdr3_aa: CASSVGGSGQAQYF

clone_size: .
j_call: TRBJ2-2
d_call: .
v_call: TRBV2
cdr3_nt: TGTGCCAGCAGTGAATTTAGGAACACCGGGGAGCTGTTTTTT
cdr3_aa: CASSEFRNTGELFF

clone_size: .
j_call: TRBJ2-5
d_call: .
v_call: TRBV12-3/TRBV12-4
cdr3_nt: TGTGCCAGCAGTTTAATCGAGGGAGAGACCCAGTACTTC
cdr3_aa: CASSLIEGETQYF

clone_size: .
j_call: TRBJ1-5
d_call: .
v_call: TRBV28
cdr3_nt: TGTGCCAGCAGCCCCGGACAAGCAAATCAGCCCCAGCATTTT
cdr3_aa: CASSPGQANQPQHF